The 12 T cell receptor beta chains below all came from one sample that was sequenced in a study of blood T cell repertoires in COVID-19. Here immunoSEQ multiplex PCR was the method, and the copy in TCRdb shows in-frame clones only, minus some. This table holds approximately 290,000 clones, roughly 88% found once. Sequencing was performed on peripheral blood. The receptors originated from a human donor with COVID-19, enrolled during active disease. The donor label of this sample is uncertain.

DNA of the CDR3: TGTGCCACCCTGGACAGGGGGCACTATGGCTACACCTTC. Amino acids: CATLDRGHYGYTF. This chain connects TRBV19 to TRBJ1-2, with 11 positions matching TRBD1. V shed 10 bases, J shed 3 bases, and the junction held 4 bases outside the gene matches. This CDR3 is built from 13 residues. Germline CDR1 is LNHDA and CDR2 is SQIVND (reference sequence).

This clone was counted at least ten times. The J gene is TRBJ2-7, the V gene TRBV7-2; tentatively, D is TRBD1 (5 bases). Trimming shortened V by 4 bases and J by 0 bases, and 10 bases separated the two germline ends. The CDR3 is 14 residues long. CDR1 and CDR2 (germline): SGHTA, FQGNSA. As DNA, the CDR3 is TGTGCCAGCAGCTGGGGCTACTCCTCCTACGAGCAGTACTTC. The encoded protein is CASSWGYSSYEQYF. The variable domain in full, with the rest retrieved from reference TRBV7-2 and TRBJ2-7, is GAGVSQSPSNKVTEKGKDVELRCDPISGHTALYWYRQSLGQGLEFLIYFQGNSAPDKSGLPSDRFSAERTGGSVSTLTIQRTQQEDSAVYLCASSWGYSSYEQYFGPGTRLTVT.

This clone was seen only once. A much more abundant neighbour one base away suggests this may be a read error. The chain employs TRBV4-1 and TRBJ1-3; weak D call: TRBD1 (6 bases). There are 14 residues in the CDR3. The germline V and J ends were trimmed by 3 bases and 0 bases, with 6 bases remaining between them. Germline assignment: CDR1 MGHRA and CDR2 YSYEKL. In nucleotides, the CDR3 is TGCGCCAGCAGCCAGGGACACTCTGGAAACACCATATATTTT. Translating it yields CASSQGHSGNTIYF.

The chain couples TRBV30 to TRBJ1-6; 7 nucleotides align to TRBD1. Germline loops: CDR1 GTSNPN, CDR2 SVGIG (reference sequence). Germline trimming cut 4 bases from V and 7 bases from J; bases unmatched to any gene: 13. This CDR3 spans 16 amino acids. CDR3: CAWTPLDRIQNSPLHF. CDR3 nucleotides: TGTGCCTGGACCCCACTGGACAGGATCCAAAATTCACCCCTCCACTTT.

The chain links TRBV5-4 to TRBJ2-7, with 9 bases identical to TRBD2. The germline gives CDR1 SGHNT, CDR2 YYREEE (reference sequence). V dropped 4 bases and J dropped 5; count of bases not matched to a gene: 7. CDR3 length: 14 residues. The CDR3 sequence: CASSRSGSVDEQYF. For the CDR3, the DNA is TGTGCCAGCAGCCGTAGCGGGAGCGTCGACGAGCAGTACTTC.

The chain carries TRBV4-1 and TRBJ1-2, with TRBD1 as a possible D gene (6 bases). The germline CDR1 and CDR2 sequences are MGHRA and YSYEKL. There are 15 residues in the CDR3. Trimming stripped 1 base from V and 8 bases from J, with 17 bases between. CDR3 sequence (DNA): TGCGCCAGCAGCCAAGCTAGCTCTACAGGGTACGGCTACACCTTC. Residues: CASSQASSTGYGYTF.

This clone showed up just a few times. This chain connects TRBV19 to TRBJ1-1; no definite D call. Germline CDR1 LNHDA, CDR2 SQIVND (reference sequence). Trimming cost V 5 bases and J 5 bases, with 24 bases left between them. The CDR3 extends over 17 amino acids. CDR3 DNA sequence: TGTGCCAGTAGTCCTTGGGCCGAGGGATGGAGGAGGACTGAAGCTTTCTTT. Protein product: CASSPWAEGWRRTEAFF.

The rearrangement links TRBV7-9 to TRBJ2-1; maybe TRBD1 (6 bases). Looked up from germline, CDR1 is SEHNR and CDR2 is FQNEAQ (reference sequence). The V and J ends lost 4 bases and 8 bases respectively, with 15 bases between them. The CDR3 contains 14 residues. The chain's CDR3 is CASSSQGFGDEQFF. CDR3 nucleotides: TGTGCCAGCAGCTCGCAGGGGTTCGGGGATGAGCAGTTCTTC.

In its sample, this clone was seen once. V and J are TRBV5-4 and TRBJ2-1; 11 nucleotides line up with TRBD2. Germline values: CDR1 SGHNT, CDR2 YYREEE (reference sequence). The CDR3 has 15 amino acids. J was trimmed by 6 bases and V by 0 bases; bases with no gene match: 2. CDR3 region: CASSLVLAGANEQFF. As DNA, the CDR3 is TGTGCCAGCAGCTTGGTACTAGCGGGAGCCAATGAGCAGTTCTTC.

The chain joins TRBV19 to TRBJ2-1, with 11 nucleotides matching TRBD2. CDR1 LNHDA and CDR2 SQIVND come from the germline V gene (reference sequence). This CDR3 region has 15 residues. The junction had 6 bases not matched to a gene; V was cut back by 7 bases and J by 4 bases. The CDR3 sequence is CASNSGLAEYNEQFF. In nucleotides, the CDR3 is TGTGCCAGTAATTCGGGACTAGCGGAATACAATGAGCAGTTCTTC.

The chain recombines TRBV7-8 with TRBJ1-1; no clear D gene. CDR3 length equals 14 residues. V lost 0 bases and J lost 1, with 6 bases in between. Looked up from germline, CDR1 is SGHVS and CDR2 is FQNEAQ. CDR3 nucleotides: TGTGCCAGCAGCTTAGCCGCCAGGAACACTGAAGCTTTCTTT. Protein sequence: CASSLAARNTEAFF.

This clone has a count of ten or more. V usage is TRBV7-9 and J usage is TRBJ2-7; D uncertain. The CDR3 runs 14 residues. Trimming shortened V by 4 bases and J by 5 bases, and 15 bases separated the two germline ends. Germline CDR1 reads SEHNR; CDR2 reads FQNEAQ (reference sequence). This chain's CDR3 is CASSSTSLMDEQYF. The CDR3 bases are TGTGCCAGCAGCTCCACGTCCCTAATGGACGAGCAGTACTTC.